The entry below gives a single T cell receptor beta chain sequence along with its context. The protocol was immunoSEQ multiplex PCR, while the TCRdb copy is restricted to in-frame clones and leaves out a portion. The table lists about 30,000 clones, around 88% of them singletons. The source of the sample is a study of blood T cell repertoires in COVID-19. CDR1 is SGHRS, CDR2 YFSETQ, per germline. J gave up 3 bases and V 3 bases, and 5 bases lay outside the gene matches. This CDR3 is 15 amino acids long. The chain is built from TRBV5-1 and TRBJ2-1, with 8 bases fitting TRBD1. What was sequenced was peripheral blood. The origin of this receptor is a human donor in a cohort sampled during active COVID-19. The CDR3 DNA follows: TGCGCCAGCAGCTGGACAGGGCAAAACTACAATGAGCAGTTCTTC. Protein sequence: CASSWTGQNYNEQFF.